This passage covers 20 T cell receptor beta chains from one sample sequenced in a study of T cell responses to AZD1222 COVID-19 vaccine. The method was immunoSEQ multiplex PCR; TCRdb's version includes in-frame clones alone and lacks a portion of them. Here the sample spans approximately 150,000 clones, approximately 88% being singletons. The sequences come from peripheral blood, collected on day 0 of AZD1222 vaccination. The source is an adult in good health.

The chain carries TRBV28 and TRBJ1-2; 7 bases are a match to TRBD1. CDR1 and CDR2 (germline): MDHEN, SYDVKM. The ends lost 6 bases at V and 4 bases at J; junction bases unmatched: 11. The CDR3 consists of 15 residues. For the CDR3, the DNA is TGTGCCAGCAGCCGGCACGAGGGGGCTGTCTATGGCTACACCTTC. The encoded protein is CASSRHEGAVYGYTF.

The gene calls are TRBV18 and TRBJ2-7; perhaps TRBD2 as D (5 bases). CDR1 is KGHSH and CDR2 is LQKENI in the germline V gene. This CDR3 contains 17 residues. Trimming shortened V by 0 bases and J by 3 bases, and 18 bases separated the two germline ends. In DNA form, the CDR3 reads TGTGCCAGCTCACCACCCTTCGTTGAGGGCGGGTACTACGAGCAGTACTTC. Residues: CASSPPFVEGGYYEQYF. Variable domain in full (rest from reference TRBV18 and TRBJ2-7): NAGVMQNPRHLVRRRGQEARLRCSPMKGHSHVYWYRQLPEEGLKFMVYLQKENIIDESGMPKERFSAEFPKEGPSILRIQQVVRGDSAAYFCASSPPFVEGGYYEQYFGPGTRLTVT.

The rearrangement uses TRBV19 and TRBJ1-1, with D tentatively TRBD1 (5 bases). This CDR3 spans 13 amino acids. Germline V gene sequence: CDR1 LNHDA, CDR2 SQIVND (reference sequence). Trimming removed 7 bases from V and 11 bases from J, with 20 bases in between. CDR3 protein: CASTTGRGGMAFF. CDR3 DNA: TGTGCCAGTACTACAGGTCGGGGGGGGATGGCTTTCTTT.

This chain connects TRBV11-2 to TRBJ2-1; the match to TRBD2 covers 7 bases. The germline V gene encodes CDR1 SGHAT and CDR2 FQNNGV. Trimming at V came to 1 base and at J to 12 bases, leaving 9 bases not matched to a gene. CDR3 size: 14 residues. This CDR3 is CASSLGPGGSRQFF. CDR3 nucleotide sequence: TGTGCCAGCAGCTTAGGTCCCGGGGGGAGTCGGCAGTTCTTC.

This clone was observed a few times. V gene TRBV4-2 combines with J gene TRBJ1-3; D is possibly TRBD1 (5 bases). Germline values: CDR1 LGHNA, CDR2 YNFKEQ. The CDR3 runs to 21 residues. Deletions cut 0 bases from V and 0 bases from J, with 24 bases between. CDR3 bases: TGTGCCAGCAGCCAAGAGGCGGTGGGGGGAGGAAGACTTAGCTCTGGAAACACCATATATTTT. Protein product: CASSQEAVGGGRLSSGNTIYF.

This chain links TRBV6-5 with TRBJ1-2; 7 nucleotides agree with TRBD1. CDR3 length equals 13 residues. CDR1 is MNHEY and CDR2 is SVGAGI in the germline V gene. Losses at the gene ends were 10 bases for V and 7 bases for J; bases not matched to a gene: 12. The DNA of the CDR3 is TGTGCCACCCGACAGGGTGGTCTCGGTGGCTACACCTTC. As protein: CATRQGGLGGYTF.

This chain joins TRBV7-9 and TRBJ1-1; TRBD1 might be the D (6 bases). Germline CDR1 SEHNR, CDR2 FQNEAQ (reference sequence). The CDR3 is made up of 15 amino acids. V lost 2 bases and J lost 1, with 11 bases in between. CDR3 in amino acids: CASSLRGGENTEAFF. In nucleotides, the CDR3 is TGTGCCAGCAGCTTAAGGGGGGGCGAGAACACTGAAGCTTTCTTT.

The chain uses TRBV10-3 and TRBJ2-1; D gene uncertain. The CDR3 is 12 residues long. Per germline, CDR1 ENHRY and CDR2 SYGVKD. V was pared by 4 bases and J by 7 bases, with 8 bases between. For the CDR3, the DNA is TGTGCCATCAGTGGACACGATAATGAGCAGTTCTTC. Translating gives CAISGHDNEQFF.

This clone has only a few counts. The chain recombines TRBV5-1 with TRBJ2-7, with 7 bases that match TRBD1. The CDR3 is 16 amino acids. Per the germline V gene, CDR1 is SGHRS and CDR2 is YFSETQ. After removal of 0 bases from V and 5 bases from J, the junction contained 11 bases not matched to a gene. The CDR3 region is CASSLARGQRAHEQYF. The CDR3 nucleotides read TGCGCCAGCAGCTTGGCAAGGGGACAGAGGGCCCACGAGCAGTACTTC.

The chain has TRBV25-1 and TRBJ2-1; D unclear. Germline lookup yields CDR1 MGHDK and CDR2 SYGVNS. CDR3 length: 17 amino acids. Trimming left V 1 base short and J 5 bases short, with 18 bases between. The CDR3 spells CASSEWGRSVENNEQFF. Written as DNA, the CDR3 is TGTGCCAGCAGTGAATGGGGAAGAAGCGTGGAGAACAATGAGCAGTTCTTC.

The CDR3 DNA is TGCGCCAGCAGCCAAGATCCGGGAACCGCTAACTATGGCTACACCTTC. It specifies CASSQDPGTANYGYTF. V and J are TRBV4-1 and TRBJ1-2; D uncertain. The germline gives CDR1 MGHRA, CDR2 YSYEKL. CDR3 length: 16 residues. Trimming pared 0 bases from V and 0 bases from J, leaving 11 bases between.

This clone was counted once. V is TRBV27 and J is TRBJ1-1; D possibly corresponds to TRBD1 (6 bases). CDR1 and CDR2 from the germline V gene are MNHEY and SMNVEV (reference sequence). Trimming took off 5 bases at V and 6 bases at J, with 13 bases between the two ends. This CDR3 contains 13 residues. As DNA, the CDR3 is TGTGCCAGCAGTACTCCTTGGACAGCTGAAGCTTTCTTT. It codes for CASSTPWTAEAFF.

CDR3 region: CASRLTGRGSDEQFF. DNA for the CDR3: TGTGCCAGTAGACTGACAGGGCGAGGATCGGATGAGCAGTTCTTC. This sequence joins TRBV19 and TRBJ2-1; 7 nucleotides agree with TRBD1. J was trimmed by 8 bases and V by 6 bases; bases with no gene match: 13. Per the germline V gene, CDR1 is LNHDA and CDR2 is SQIVND (reference sequence). The CDR3 extends over 15 amino acids. Full variable domain (outside the CDR3, taken from reference TRBV19 and TRBJ2-1): DGGITQSPKYLFRKEGQNVTLSCEQNLNHDAMYWYRQDPGQGLRLIYYSQIVNDFQKGDIAEGYSVSREKKESFPLTVTSAQKNPTAFYLCASRLTGRGSDEQFFGPGTRLTVL.

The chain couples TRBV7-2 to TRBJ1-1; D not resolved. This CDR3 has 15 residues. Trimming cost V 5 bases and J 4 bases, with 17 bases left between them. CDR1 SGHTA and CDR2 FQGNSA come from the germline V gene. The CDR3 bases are TGTGCCAGCAGCCCGGCGGAACGCCCGCGCACTGAAGCTTTCTTT. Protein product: CASSPAERPRTEAFF.

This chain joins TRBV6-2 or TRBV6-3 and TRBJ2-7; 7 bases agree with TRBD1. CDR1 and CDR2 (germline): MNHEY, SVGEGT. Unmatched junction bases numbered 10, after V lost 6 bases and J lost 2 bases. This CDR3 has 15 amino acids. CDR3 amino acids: CASSPQGIFPYEQYF. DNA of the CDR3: TGTGCCAGCAGCCCACAGGGGATATTCCCCTACGAGCAGTACTTC.

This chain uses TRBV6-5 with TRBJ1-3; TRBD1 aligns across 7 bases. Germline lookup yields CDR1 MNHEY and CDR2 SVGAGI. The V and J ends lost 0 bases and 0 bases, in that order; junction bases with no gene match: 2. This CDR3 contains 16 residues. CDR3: CASSYSGTDSGNTIYF. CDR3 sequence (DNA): TGTGCCAGCAGTTACTCCGGGACAGACTCTGGAAACACCATATATTTT.

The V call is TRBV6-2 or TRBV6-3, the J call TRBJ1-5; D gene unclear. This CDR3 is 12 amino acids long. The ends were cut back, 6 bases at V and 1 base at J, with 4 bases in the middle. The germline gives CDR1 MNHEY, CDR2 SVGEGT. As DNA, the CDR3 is TGTGCCAGCAGCCTCAGCAATCAGCCCCAGCATTTT. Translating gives CASSLSNQPQHF.

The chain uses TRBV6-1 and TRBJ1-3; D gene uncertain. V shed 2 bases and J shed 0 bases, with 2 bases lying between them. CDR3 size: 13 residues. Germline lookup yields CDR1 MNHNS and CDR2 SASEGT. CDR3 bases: TGTGCCAGCAGTGAAAACTCTGGAAACACCATATATTTT. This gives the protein CASSENSGNTIYF.

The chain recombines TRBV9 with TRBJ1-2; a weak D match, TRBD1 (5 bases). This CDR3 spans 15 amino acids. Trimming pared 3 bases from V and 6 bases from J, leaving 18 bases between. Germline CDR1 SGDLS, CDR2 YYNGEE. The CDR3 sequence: CASSATLGGSNGYTF. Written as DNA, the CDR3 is TGTGCCAGCAGCGCTACCCTCGGGGGTTCCAATGGCTACACCTTC.

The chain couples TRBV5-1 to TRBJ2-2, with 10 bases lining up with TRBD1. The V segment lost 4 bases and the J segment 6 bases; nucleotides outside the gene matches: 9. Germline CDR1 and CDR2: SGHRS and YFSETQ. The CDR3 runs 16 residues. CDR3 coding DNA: TGCGCCAGCAGCAGTCGACAGGGGGCAAAGGCCGGGGAGCTGTTTTTT. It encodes CASSSRQGAKAGELFF. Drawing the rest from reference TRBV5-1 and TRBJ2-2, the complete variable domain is KAGVTQTPRYLIKTRGQQVTLSCSPISGHRSVSWYQQTPGQGLQFLFEYFSETQRNKGNFPGRFSGRQFSNSRSEMNVSTLELGDSALYLCASSSRQGAKAGELFFGEGSRLTVL.